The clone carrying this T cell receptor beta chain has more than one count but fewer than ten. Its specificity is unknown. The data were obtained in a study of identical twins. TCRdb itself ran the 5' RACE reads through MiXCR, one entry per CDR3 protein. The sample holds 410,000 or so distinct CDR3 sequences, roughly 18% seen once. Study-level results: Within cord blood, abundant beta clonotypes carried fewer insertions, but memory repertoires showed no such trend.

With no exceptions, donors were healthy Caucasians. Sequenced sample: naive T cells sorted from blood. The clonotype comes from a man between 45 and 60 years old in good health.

CDR3 sequence: CSAGNRGPYEQYF. Written as DNA, the CDR3 is TGCAGTGCAGGAAACAGGGGCCCCTACGAGCAGTACTTC. The J gene is TRBJ2-7, the V gene TRBV20-1; 7 nucleotides align to TRBD1. CDR3 length: 13 amino acids. From germline, CDR1 is DFQATT and CDR2 SNEGSKA (reference sequence). V gave up 6 bases and J gave up 2 bases; unmatched junction bases: 7.